This entry describes one T cell receptor (beta chain). This sample was included in a study of shared clonotypes between healthy human individuals. Whole-study context: The plates for each donor numbered three CD4 naive, three CD4 memory, two CD8 naive and one CD8 memory.

The repertoire was sequenced with immunoSEQ multiplex PCR; TCRdb's copy has only in-frame clones and lacks some. Seen here are some 630,000 clones, roughly 78% observed once, and the top ten hold about 1.8%. Trimming cost V 6 bases and J 5 bases; bases outside gene matches: 8. This CDR3 has 15 residues. Germline values: CDR1 MNHNY, CDR2 SVGAGI (reference sequence). The source is a woman between 25 and 40 years old in good health. The rearrangement links TRBV6-6 to TRBJ2-5, with 11 bases identical to TRBD1. The source material was memory CD4+ T cells sorted from blood. This sample's subset: CD45RA-negative fraction. CDR3 sequence: CASSPGTGGRETQYF. The CDR3 nucleotides read TGTGCCAGCAGCCCAGGGACAGGGGGACGGGAGACCCAGTACTTC.